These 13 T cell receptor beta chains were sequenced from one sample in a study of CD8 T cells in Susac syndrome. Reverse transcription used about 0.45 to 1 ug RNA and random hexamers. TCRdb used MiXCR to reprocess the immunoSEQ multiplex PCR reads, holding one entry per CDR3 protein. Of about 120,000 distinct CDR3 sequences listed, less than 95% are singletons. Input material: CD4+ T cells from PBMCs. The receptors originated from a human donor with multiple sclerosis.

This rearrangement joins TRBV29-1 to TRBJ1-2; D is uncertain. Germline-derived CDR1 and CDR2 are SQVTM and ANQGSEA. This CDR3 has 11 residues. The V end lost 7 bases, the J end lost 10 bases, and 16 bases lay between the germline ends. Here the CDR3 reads CSDGEVWDYTF. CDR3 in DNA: TGCAGCGATGGGGAAGTTTGGGACTACACCTTC.

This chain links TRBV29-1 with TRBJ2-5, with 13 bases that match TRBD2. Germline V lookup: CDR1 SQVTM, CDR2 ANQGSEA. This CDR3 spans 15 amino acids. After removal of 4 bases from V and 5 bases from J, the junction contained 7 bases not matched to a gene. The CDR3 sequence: CSVATSGGIIETQYF. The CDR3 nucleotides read TGCAGCGTTGCGACTAGCGGGGGGATAATTGAGACCCAGTACTTC. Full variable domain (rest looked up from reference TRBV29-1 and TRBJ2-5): SAVISQKPSRDICQRGTSLTIQCQVDSQVTMMFWYRQQPGQSLTLIATANQGSEATYESGFVIDKFPISRPNLTFSTLTVSNMSPEDSSIYLCSVATSGGIIETQYFGPGTRLLVL.

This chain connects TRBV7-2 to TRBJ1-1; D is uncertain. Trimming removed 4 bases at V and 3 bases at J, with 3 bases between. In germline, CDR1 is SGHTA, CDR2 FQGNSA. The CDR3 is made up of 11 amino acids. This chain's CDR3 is CASSSYTEAFF. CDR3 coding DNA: TGTGCCAGCAGCTCCTACACTGAAGCTTTCTTT. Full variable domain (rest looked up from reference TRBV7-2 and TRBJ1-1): GAGVSQSPSNKVTEKGKDVELRCDPISGHTALYWYRQSLGQGLEFLIYFQGNSAPDKSGLPSDRFSAERTGGSVSTLTIQRTQQEDSAVYLCASSSYTEAFFGQGTRLTVV.

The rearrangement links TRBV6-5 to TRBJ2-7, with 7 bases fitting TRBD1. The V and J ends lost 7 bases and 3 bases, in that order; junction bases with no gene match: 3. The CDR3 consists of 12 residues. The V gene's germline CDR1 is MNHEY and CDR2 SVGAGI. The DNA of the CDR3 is TGTGCCAGCACTCAGGGGGACTACGAGCAGTACTTC. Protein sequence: CASTQGDYEQYF.

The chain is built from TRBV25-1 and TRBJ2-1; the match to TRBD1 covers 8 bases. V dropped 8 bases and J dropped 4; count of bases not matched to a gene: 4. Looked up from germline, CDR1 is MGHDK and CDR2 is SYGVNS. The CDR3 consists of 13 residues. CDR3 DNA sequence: TGTGCCAGCGTACAGGGGGGATACAATGAGCAGTTCTTC. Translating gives CASVQGGYNEQFF.

In nucleotides, the CDR3 is TGCGCCAGCAGCTGGGGACAGGAGTGGGGAAGCACTGAAGCTTTCTTT. It codes for CASSWGQEWGSTEAFF. The gene calls are TRBV5-1 and TRBJ1-1; the match to TRBD1 covers 8 bases. Germline loops: CDR1 SGHRS, CDR2 YFSETQ. Trimming removed 3 bases from V and 4 bases from J; junction bases left unmatched: 11. The CDR3 is 16 amino acids.

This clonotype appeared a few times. The CDR3: CAWRAPEGYGYTF. The CDR3 DNA follows: TGTGCCTGGAGGGCCCCGGAGGGGTATGGCTACACCTTC. The rearrangement links TRBV30 to TRBJ1-2, with D possibly TRBD1 on 5 matching bases. In germline, CDR1 is GTSNPN, CDR2 SVGIG (reference sequence). This CDR3 is 13 amino acids long. V was trimmed by 3 bases and J by 5 bases, leaving 13 bases between them. Based on the CDR3 plus reference TRBV30 and TRBJ1-2, the full variable domain is SQTIHQWPATLVQPVGSPLSLECTVEGTSNPNLYWYRQAAGRGLQLLFYSVGIGQISSEVPQNLSASRPQDRQFILSSKKLLLSDSGFYLCAWRAPEGYGYTFGSGTRLTVV.

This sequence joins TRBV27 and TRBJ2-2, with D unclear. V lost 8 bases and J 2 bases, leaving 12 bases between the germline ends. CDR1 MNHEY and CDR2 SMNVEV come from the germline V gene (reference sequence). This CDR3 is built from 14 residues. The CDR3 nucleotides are TGTGCCAGCTCCCGGCCTCTTAACACCGGGGAGCTGTTTTTT. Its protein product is CASSRPLNTGELFF.

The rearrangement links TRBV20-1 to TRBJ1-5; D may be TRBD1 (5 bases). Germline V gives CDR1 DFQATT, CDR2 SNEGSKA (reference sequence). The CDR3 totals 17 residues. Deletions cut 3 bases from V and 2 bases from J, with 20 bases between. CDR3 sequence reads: CSASPGYQGLGNQPQHF. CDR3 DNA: TGCAGTGCTAGCCCCGGCTACCAGGGTCTTGGCAATCAGCCCCAGCATTTT.

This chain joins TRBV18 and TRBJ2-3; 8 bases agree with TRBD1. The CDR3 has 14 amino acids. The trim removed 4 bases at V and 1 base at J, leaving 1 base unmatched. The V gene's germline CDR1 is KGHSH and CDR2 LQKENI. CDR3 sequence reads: CASSRGQGTDTQYF. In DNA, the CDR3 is TGTGCCAGCTCACGGGGACAGGGCACAGATACGCAGTATTTT. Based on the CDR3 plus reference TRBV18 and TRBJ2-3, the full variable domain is NAGVMQNPRHLVRRRGQEARLRCSPMKGHSHVYWYRQLPEEGLKFMVYLQKENIIDESGMPKERFSAEFPKEGPSILRIQQVVRGDSAAYFCASSRGQGTDTQYFGPGTRLTVL.

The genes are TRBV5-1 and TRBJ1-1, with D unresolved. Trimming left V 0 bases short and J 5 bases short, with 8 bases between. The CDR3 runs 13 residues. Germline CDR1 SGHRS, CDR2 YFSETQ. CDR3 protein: CASSLALGTEAFF. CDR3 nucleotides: TGCGCCAGCAGCTTGGCCCTGGGGACTGAAGCTTTCTTT.

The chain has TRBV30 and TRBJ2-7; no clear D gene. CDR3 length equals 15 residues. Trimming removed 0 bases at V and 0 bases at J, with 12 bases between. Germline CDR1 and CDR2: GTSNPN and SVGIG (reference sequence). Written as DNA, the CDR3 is TGTGCCTGGAGTGTTGGACCCCAAAGCTCCTACGAGCAGTACTTC. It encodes CAWSVGPQSSYEQYF.

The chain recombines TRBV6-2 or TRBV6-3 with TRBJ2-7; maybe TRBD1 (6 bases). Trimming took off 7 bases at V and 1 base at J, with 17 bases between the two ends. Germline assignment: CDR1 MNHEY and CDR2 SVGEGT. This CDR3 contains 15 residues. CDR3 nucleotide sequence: TGTGCCAGCAACAAAAGACAGGAGTATTCCTACGAGCAGTACTTC. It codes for CASNKRQEYSYEQYF.